The T cell receptor (beta chain) under discussion was sequenced for a study of graft-versus-host responses after intestinal transplantation. Study-wide context: Each recipient received a multivisceral, liver-intestinal, or isolated intestinal graft. Recipients were all induced with anti-thymocyte globulin, then given tacrolimus and steroids for 3 to 4 years. General observations from the study: Within the allografts of patients who had graft-donor T cell macrochimerism, graft-versus-host to host-versus-graft clonal ratios were high.

This clone was seen a few times. What it recognizes is unknown. The ends were cut back, 3 bases at V and 12 bases at J, with 18 bases in the middle. This CDR3 contains 14 residues. CDR1 MNHEY and CDR2 SMNVEV come from the germline V gene (reference sequence). Here immunoSEQ multiplex PCR was the method, and the copy in TCRdb shows in-frame clones only, minus some. The sample carries approximately 32,000 clones, around 94% recorded once. This TCR was recovered from a human patient who received an intestinal transplant, so some T cells may come from the graft donor. This chain joins TRBV27 and TRBJ2-1; D is perhaps TRBD1 (6 bases). The sequenced sample was PBMCs, obtained 16 days after intestinal transplant. The CDR3: CASSFGTTGSGQFF. The CDR3 nucleotides are TGTGCCAGCAGTTTTGGGACAACCGGGTCTGGGCAGTTCTTC.